Listed here is a single T cell receptor beta chain. The sample comes from a study of shared clonotypes between healthy human individuals. The data were produced by immunoSEQ multiplex PCR, yet TCRdb's version contains in-frame clones alone and is incomplete. The repertoire has more than 2,000,000 clones, more than 90% of them found once; the top ten carry over 0.12%. The length of the CDR3 is 13 residues. CDR1 KGHSH and CDR2 LQKENI come from the germline V gene. V dropped 3 bases and J dropped 1 base, with 7 bases sitting between them. This TCR derives from a man aged 18 to 29 in good health. Sequencing was carried out using naive CD4+ T cells sorted from blood. Subset indicated: CD45RA+ positively selected. This chain links TRBV18 with TRBJ2-7; D call uncertain. CDR3 coding DNA: TGTGCCAGCTCACCTATGGAGTCCTACGAGCAGTACTTC. Translating it yields CASSPMESYEQYF.